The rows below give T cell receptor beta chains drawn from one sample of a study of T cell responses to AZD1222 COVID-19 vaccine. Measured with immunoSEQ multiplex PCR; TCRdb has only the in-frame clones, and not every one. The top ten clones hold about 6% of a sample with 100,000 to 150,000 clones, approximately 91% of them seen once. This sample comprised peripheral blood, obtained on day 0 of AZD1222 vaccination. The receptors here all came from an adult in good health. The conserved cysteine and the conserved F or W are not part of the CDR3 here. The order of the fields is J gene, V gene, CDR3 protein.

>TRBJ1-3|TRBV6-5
ASRDRAGNTIY
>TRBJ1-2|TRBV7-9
ASGPNLELYGYT
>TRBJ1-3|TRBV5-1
ASSLVEGNTIY
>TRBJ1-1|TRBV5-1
ASRSGEVTEAF
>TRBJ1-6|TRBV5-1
ASSSLSGDNSPLH
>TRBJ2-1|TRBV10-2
ASNPGLAGINEQF
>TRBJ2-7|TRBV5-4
ASSPGGDGAFYEQY
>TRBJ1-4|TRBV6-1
ASSERPNEKLF
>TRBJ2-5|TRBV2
ASRVDQETQY
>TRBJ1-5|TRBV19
ATSTGVDGYITQPQH
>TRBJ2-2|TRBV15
ATSRLTGGTGELF
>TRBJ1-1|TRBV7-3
ASSLAGVNTEAF
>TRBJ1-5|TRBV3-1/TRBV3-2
ASSGHSGGSNQPQH
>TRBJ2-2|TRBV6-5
ASQGYRNTGELF
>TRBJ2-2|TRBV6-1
ASSESVTGELF
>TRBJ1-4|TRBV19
ASSLDGGSNEKLF
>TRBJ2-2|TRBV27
ASSPNIGGELF
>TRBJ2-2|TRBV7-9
AEVRGPQGGGELF
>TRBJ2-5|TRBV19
ASSAPDRGKETQY
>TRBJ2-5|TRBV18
ASSPPSDPSGAQY
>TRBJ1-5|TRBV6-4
ASIQGAYWGNQPQH
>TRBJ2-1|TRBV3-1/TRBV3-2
ASSQDRVGNEQF
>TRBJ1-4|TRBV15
ATSRGPSRNEKLF
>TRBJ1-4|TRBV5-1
ASSRRTDEKLF
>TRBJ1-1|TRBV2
ASSEGGMNTEAF
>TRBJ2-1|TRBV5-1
ASSNQGGRFDEQF
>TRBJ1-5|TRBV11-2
ASSQGDRGVEPQH
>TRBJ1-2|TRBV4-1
ASSQVGAQGGQNT
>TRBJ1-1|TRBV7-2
ASSLQGNTEAF
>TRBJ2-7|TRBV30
AWTRQASYEQY
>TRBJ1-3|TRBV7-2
ASRIRSSGNTIY
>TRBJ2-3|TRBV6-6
ASSPRLALGPYHTDTQY
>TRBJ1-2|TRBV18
ASSPQGSGVDGYT
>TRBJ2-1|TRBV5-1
ASSLGPANEQF
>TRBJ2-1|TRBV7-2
ASSLGGASYNEQF
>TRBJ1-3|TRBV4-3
ASSPRDRGTGNTIY
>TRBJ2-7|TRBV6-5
ASSLTGRGYEQY
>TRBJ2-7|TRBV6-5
ASSPSGVREGEQY
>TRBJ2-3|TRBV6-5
ASSYLSGPTNTQY
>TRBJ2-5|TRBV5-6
ASSSRPGQGRETQY
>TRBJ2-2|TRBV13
ASSQSDRAANTGELF
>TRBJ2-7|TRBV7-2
ASSSGRAYEQY
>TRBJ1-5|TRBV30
AWSGGLANQPQH
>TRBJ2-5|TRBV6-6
ASTQGTLWETQY
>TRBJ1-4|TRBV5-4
ASSTGGIIKGEKLF
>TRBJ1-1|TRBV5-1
ASRPGGDVNTEAF
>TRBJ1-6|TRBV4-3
ASSPTSNSPLH
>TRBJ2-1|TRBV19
ATISYNEQF
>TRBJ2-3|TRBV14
ASKLTLSTDTQY
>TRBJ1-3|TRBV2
ASSEVFGSGNTIY
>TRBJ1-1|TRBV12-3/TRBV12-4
ASRQGPNPEAF
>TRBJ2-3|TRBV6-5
ASSYGDRLSDTQY
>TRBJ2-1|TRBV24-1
ATSDTSYNEQF
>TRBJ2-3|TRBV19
ASISGGVLAGTTDTQY
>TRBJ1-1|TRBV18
ASSPFRNLASSLGGAF